The 9 T cell receptor beta chains reported below all come from one sample, sequenced in a study of blood T cell repertoires in COVID-19. Clones were read by immunoSEQ multiplex PCR, and TCRdb kept only the in-frame ones, dropping some. The profile shows 250,000 to 350,000 clones, about 89% of them singletons. Sequencing used peripheral blood. These receptors all come from a woman between 55 and 75 years old with acute or convalescent COVID-19.

This clone was counted once. The genes are TRBV4-1 and TRBJ1-2; TRBD1 aligns across 7 bases. With V trimmed by 1 base and J by 4 bases, 6 bases remained unmatched. Germline values: CDR1 MGHRA, CDR2 YSYEKL. The length of the CDR3 is 15 residues. DNA for the CDR3: TGCGCCAGCAGCCAAGCAGGGGGAGGATTCTATGGCTACACCTTC. Protein sequence: CASSQAGGGFYGYTF.

The chain recombines TRBV4-2 with TRBJ1-2, with a weak D call TRBD1 (6 bases). The CDR3 runs to 16 residues. Germline values: CDR1 LGHNA, CDR2 YNFKEQ. Trimming cost V 0 bases and J 4 bases, with 15 bases left between them. The CDR3 DNA sequence: TGTGCCAGCAGCCAAGAGGGGGGGCAGAGGGGCTATGGCTACACCTTC. The encoded protein is CASSQEGGQRGYGYTF.

The rearrangement joins TRBV27 to TRBJ2-3; D uncertain. Deletions cut 0 bases from V and 6 bases from J, with 4 bases between. Germline V lookup: CDR1 MNHEY, CDR2 SMNVEV (reference sequence). The CDR3 covers 12 residues. CDR3 loop: CASSLSADTQYF. CDR3 sequence (DNA): TGTGCCAGCAGTTTATCGGCCGATACGCAGTATTTT.

The V call is TRBV18, the J call TRBJ1-5; D perhaps matches TRBD1 (6 bases). V lost 3 bases and J lost 0, with 15 bases in between. The germline V gene has CDR1 KGHSH and CDR2 LQKENI. CDR3 length equals 17 residues. CDR3 sequence (DNA): TGTGCCAGCTCACCCGTCATCGGCAGGGGTAGCAATCAGCCCCAGCATTTT. It is translated as CASSPVIGRGSNQPQHF.

The J gene is TRBJ2-7, the V gene TRBV20-1; perhaps TRBD1 as D (6 bases). Germline CDR1 DFQATT, CDR2 SNEGSKA (reference sequence). The germline V and J ends were trimmed by 3 bases and 7 bases, with 10 bases remaining between them. CDR3 length: 11 amino acids. CDR3 DNA: TGCAGTGCTAGGGAACAGGGAGAGCAGTACTTC. Translation: CSAREQGEQYF.

The rearrangement uses TRBV2 and TRBJ2-7, with D possibly TRBD1 on 5 matching bases. V lost 6 bases and J lost 1, with 10 bases in between. Germline V gene lookup returns CDR1 SNHLY and CDR2 FYNNEI. The CDR3 consists of 13 residues. CDR3 protein: CASRPQGSYEQYF. In DNA, the CDR3 is TGTGCCAGCAGACCCCAGGGTTCCTACGAGCAGTACTTC.

V and J are TRBV18 and TRBJ2-1; D may be TRBD2 (5 bases). Looked up from germline, CDR1 is KGHSH and CDR2 is LQKENI. The CDR3 extends over 16 amino acids. Trimming took 6 bases from V and 6 from J, leaving 21 bases between them. In DNA form, the CDR3 reads TGTGCCAGCTCTTATTATGCGGCTAGCTTCGGCAATGAGCAGTTCTTC. The encoded protein is CASSYYAASFGNEQFF.

The chain employs TRBV6-5 and TRBJ2-7; 9 nucleotides line up with TRBD2. V trimming: 7 bases; J trimming: 2 bases; junction bases outside the gene matches: 6. The CDR3 is made up of 14 amino acids. The germline V gene encodes CDR1 MNHEY and CDR2 SVGAGI. The CDR3 DNA is TGTGCCAGCACTCGACTAGCGGTTACCTACGAGCAGTACTTC. This codes for CASTRLAVTYEQYF.

The chain uses TRBV27 and TRBJ1-6, with D perhaps matching TRBD1 (6 bases). The CDR3 has 15 amino acids. Looked up from germline, CDR1 is MNHEY and CDR2 is SMNVEV (reference sequence). Trimming shortened V by 6 bases and J by 0 bases, and 9 bases separated the two germline ends. CDR3 in DNA: TGTGCCAGCAGCCAGGGGTTCTCCTATAATTCACCCCTCCACTTT. Residues: CASSQGFSYNSPLHF.